What follows are 20 T cell receptor beta chains derived from one specimen sequenced in a study of immune heterogeneity within non-small cell lung tumors. TCRs were amplified from about 620 ng gDNA of bulk tumor per sample. Several widely spaced biopsies per primary tumor were taken during surgery. Untreated, newly diagnosed non-small cell lung cancer patients underwent curative surgery. Multiplex PCR relied on 32 V and 13 J primers to amplify TCR beta CDR3. TCRdb processed the multiplex PCR reads anew with MiXCR; each CDR3 protein has one entry. The table shows approximately 29,000 distinct CDR3 sequences, with around 26% occurring only once. Sequencing was carried out using lung tumor tissue. These receptors all come from a man aged 35-49 years with non-small cell lung cancer.

A remark on this clonotype: An end of the junction does not agree with germline; a read error may underlie this. The V and J genes are TRBV19 and TRBJ1-6; D unresolved. From germline, CDR1 is LNHDA and CDR2 SQIVND (reference sequence). The CDR3 consists of 12 residues. CDR3 sequence: CANSIGNSPLHF. The CDR3 DNA sequence: TGTGCCAATAGTATCGGGAATTCACCCCTCCACTTT. The variable domain in full, with the rest retrieved from reference TRBV19 and TRBJ1-6, is DGGITQSPKYLFRKEGQNVTLSCEQNLNHDAMYWYRQDPGQGLRLIYYSQIVNDFQKGDIAEGYSVSREKKESFPLTVTSAQKNPTAFYLCANSIGNSPLHFGNGTRLTVT.

This chain connects TRBV10-2 to TRBJ2-1; 11 bases are shared with TRBD1. The CDR3 sequence is 15 residues long. Germline values: CDR1 WSHSY, CDR2 SAAADI. V dropped 4 bases and J dropped 3; count of bases not matched to a gene: 2. CDR3 sequence (DNA): TGCGCCAGCAGTGTAGGGACAGGGGGCTACAATGAGCAGTTCTTC. Its protein is CASSVGTGGYNEQFF.

This clonotype was seen more than once but under ten times. J is TRBJ2-1 and V is TRBV20-1; TRBD2 aligns across 12 bases. Germline V gives CDR1 DFQATT, CDR2 SNEGSKA (reference sequence). CDR3 length: 14 residues. The J segment lost 4 bases and the V segment lost 3 bases, leaving 1 base of the junction unmatched. For the CDR3, the DNA is TGCAGTGCTAGTCTAGCGGGAGGGTACAATGAGCAGTTCTTC. Residues: CSASLAGGYNEQFF.

This clonotype was picked up a small number of times. The chain is built from TRBV12-5 and TRBJ2-5; D is uncertain. Trimming removed 1 base at V and 3 bases at J, with 18 bases between. The CDR3 sequence is 17 residues long. CDR1 is LGHNT, CDR2 FRNRAP, per germline. CDR3 coding DNA: TGTGCTAGTGGTTTGGGTGTGGATACCGGCGTCAAAGAGACCCAGTACTTC. It encodes CASGLGVDTGVKETQYF.

This clonotype was detected ten times or more. The rearrangement uses TRBV14 and TRBJ2-1; D gene unclear. This CDR3 comprises 12 residues. V was clipped by 4 bases and J by 5 bases, with 6 bases between them. Germline V gives CDR1 SGHDN, CDR2 FVKESK. In nucleotides, the CDR3 is TGTGCCAGCAGCCTCACCCACAATGAGCAGTTCTTC. The encoded protein is CASSLTHNEQFF.

A note on this clonotype: A much larger clone lies one base from this, so it may be a read error. CDR3 coding DNA: TGTGCCAGCAGCTTATGGGGGGTCGGTGGCAATGAGCAGTTCTTC. It encodes CASSLWGVGGNEQFF. V usage is TRBV7-2 and J usage is TRBJ2-1, with D possibly TRBD2 on 6 matching bases. The CDR3 covers 15 residues. V was clipped by 2 bases and J by 6 bases, with 14 bases between them. CDR1 is SGHTA, CDR2 FQGNSA, per germline.

By share of the sample, this clonotype is medium-sized (0.01 to 0.1%). The V and J genes are TRBV28 and TRBJ2-3; D possibly corresponds to TRBD1 (5 bases). The V end was cut by 3 bases, the J end by 4 bases, with 14 bases between. CDR1 is MDHEN, CDR2 SYDVKM, per germline. This CDR3 has 15 amino acids. The CDR3 bases are TGTGCCAGCAGTTTCTGGCAGGGAAACGCAGATACGCAGTATTTT. Amino acids: CASSFWQGNADTQYF.

This clonotype was seen ten or more times. CDR3 nucleotide sequence: TGTGCCAGCAGACAGAAAGTTAACTATGGCTACACCTTC. The encoded protein is CASRQKVNYGYTF. The genes are TRBV6-1 and TRBJ1-2; D not resolved. This CDR3 is built from 13 residues. The V end was cut by 6 bases, the J end by 1 base, with 9 bases between. Germline CDR1 MNHNS, CDR2 SASEGT.

The chain couples TRBV5-1 to TRBJ2-5; possibly TRBD1 for D (6 bases). The CDR3 has 12 residues. Germline V gives CDR1 SGHRS, CDR2 YFSETQ. Trimming removed 1 base at V and 5 bases at J, with 6 bases between. DNA of the CDR3: TGCGCCAGCAGCTTGCAGGGGGAGACCCAGTACTTC. Translated, it gives CASSLQGETQYF.

There are many counts of this clonotype. V is TRBV19 and J is TRBJ2-7; D tentatively fits TRBD1 or TRBD2 (6 bases each). CDR1 and CDR2 (germline): LNHDA, SQIVND (reference sequence). The germline V and J ends were trimmed by 4 bases and 0 bases, with 16 bases remaining between them. CDR3 length equals 16 residues. DNA for the CDR3: TGTGCCAGTAGTAGGGGATGGGGGGCCTACTCCTACGAGCAGTACTTC. Protein product: CASSRGWGAYSYEQYF.

The chain recombines TRBV6-1 with TRBJ2-1; the match to TRBD1 covers 9 bases. Germline V CDR1 and CDR2: MNHNS, SASEGT. CDR3 length equals 12 residues. Germline trimming cut 6 bases from V and 10 bases from J; bases unmatched to any gene: 4. This chain's CDR3 is CASRDGQGEQFF. The CDR3 nucleotides read TGTGCCAGCAGAGACGGACAGGGGGAGCAGTTCTTC.

This clonotype has just a few counts. A read error may explain this, as a much larger clone is one base away. The chain is built from TRBV2 and TRBJ2-1; the match to TRBD1 covers 11 bases. The CDR3 is 14 amino acids. Germline lookup yields CDR1 SNHLY and CDR2 FYNNEI. The trim removed 7 bases at V and 3 bases at J, leaving 2 bases unmatched. The CDR3 DNA sequence: TGTGCCAGCACCGGGACAGGGGGCTACAATGAGCAGTTCTTC. Translated, it gives CASTGTGGYNEQFF.

The chain employs TRBV18 and TRBJ1-4; D ambiguous. CDR1 KGHSH and CDR2 LQKENI come from the germline V gene. The germline V and J ends were trimmed by 3 bases and 5 bases, with 13 bases remaining between them. The CDR3 is made up of 15 amino acids. CDR3 bases: TGTGCCAGCTCACCCCCCGGGAGCGTGAATGAAAAACTGTTTTTT. Translating gives CASSPPGSVNEKLFF.

This clonotype showed up many times. This sequence joins TRBV2 and TRBJ2-6, with a possible D match to TRBD1 (6 bases). The CDR3 consists of 15 residues. V dropped 8 bases and J dropped 1 base, with 12 bases sitting between them. CDR1 is SNHLY and CDR2 is FYNNEI in the germline V gene. The CDR3 nucleotides are TGTGCCAGCCGGGACACCTCTTCTGGGGCCAACGTCCTGACTTTC. As protein: CASRDTSSGANVLTF.

Worth noting for this clonotype: A much larger clone differs by one base, so this may be a read error. V is TRBV19 and J is TRBJ2-7, with no clear D. CDR1 and CDR2 (germline): LNHDA, SQIVND (reference sequence). The CDR3 runs to 12 residues. The CDR3 protein is CTSSKGSYEQYF. The CDR3 DNA reads as TGTACCAGTAGTAAAGGCAGCTACGAGCAGTACTTC. The full variable domain, rest sourced from reference TRBV19 and TRBJ2-7, is DGGITQSPKYLFRKEGQNVTLSCEQNLNHDAMYWYRQDPGQGLRLIYYSQIVNDFQKGDIAEGYSVSREKKESFPLTVTSAQKNPTAFYLCTSSKGSYEQYFGPGTRLTVT.

Comments on this clonotype: The junction departs from germline at one end; a sequencing error may be responsible. The chain has TRBV6-1 and TRBJ1-5, with unresolved D. Germline values: CDR1 MNHNS, CDR2 SASEGT. The CDR3 loop spans 13 amino acids. The CDR3, as DNA: TGTGCCAGCAGCCCTTATAGCAATCAGCCCCAACATTTT. This codes for CASSPYSNQPQHF.

V is TRBV5-4 and J is TRBJ1-6, with D perhaps matching TRBD1 (6 bases). Germline CDR1 is SGHNT and CDR2 is YYREEE (reference sequence). The V end was cut by 0 bases, the J end by 0 bases, with 13 bases between. The length of the CDR3 is 18 residues. CDR3 loop: CASSLVLRGSSYNSPLHF. DNA of the CDR3: TGTGCCAGCAGCTTGGTGCTAAGGGGGAGCTCCTATAATTCACCCCTCCACTTT.

This clonotype was recorded a few times. V is TRBV5-1 and J is TRBJ1-1; D perhaps matches TRBD1 (6 bases). The CDR3 consists of 15 residues. The V and J ends lost 4 bases and 0 bases respectively, with 13 bases between them. Germline CDR1 reads SGHRS; CDR2 reads YFSETQ. The DNA for the CDR3 is TGCGCCAGCAGCCGACAGGATCATATGAACACTGAAGCTTTCTTT. Protein: CASSRQDHMNTEAFF.

Details on this clonotype: Possible read error: a much larger clone is one base away. The chain carries TRBV6-2 or TRBV6-3 and TRBJ2-7, with D perhaps given as TRBD1 or TRBD2 (5 bases each). This CDR3 is built from 13 residues. CDR1 is MNHEY and CDR2 is SVGEGT in the germline V gene. Trimming took 2 bases from V and 5 from J, leaving 10 bases between them. CDR3 sequence: CASSYPGTHEQYF. CDR3 coding DNA: TGTGCCAGCAGTTACCCAGGGACGCACGAGCAGTACTTC.

The V call is TRBV20-1, the J call TRBJ1-1; D remains ambiguous. V was cut by 0 bases and J by 2 bases, with 16 bases left in between. CDR1 is DFQATT, CDR2 SNEGSKA, per germline (reference sequence). CDR3 length: 16 amino acids. The CDR3 here is CSARDWRRHLNTEAFF. In DNA, the CDR3 is TGCAGTGCTAGAGATTGGAGGCGGCACCTTAACACTGAAGCTTTCTTT.